The entry below gives a single TCR beta chain sequence along with its context. The data originate from a study of a mutant IDH1 vaccine in newly diagnosed glioma. Indicated time point: baseline, week 1 (first vaccination visit). Noted treatment: pre-vaccination baseline after standard-of-care therapy. In germline, CDR1 is MNHEY, CDR2 SVGAGI. V shed 6 bases and J shed 0 bases, with 18 bases lying between them. This CDR3 has 16 residues. TCRdb's table, derived via immunoSEQ multiplex PCR, lists solely in-frame clones and lacks some. Here the sample spans over 25,000 clones, about 85% being singletons. This specimen was PBMCs, taken from a glioma patient treated with radiotherapy, temozolomide or both. The chain employs TRBV6-5 and TRBJ2-7; D is unresolved. The sequence came from a woman in her thirties or forties with glioma. The CDR3 coding sequence is TGTGCCAGCAGCTACCTTTATAGGGATTGCTCCTACGAGCAGTACTTC. Encoded protein: CASSYLYRDCSYEQYF.